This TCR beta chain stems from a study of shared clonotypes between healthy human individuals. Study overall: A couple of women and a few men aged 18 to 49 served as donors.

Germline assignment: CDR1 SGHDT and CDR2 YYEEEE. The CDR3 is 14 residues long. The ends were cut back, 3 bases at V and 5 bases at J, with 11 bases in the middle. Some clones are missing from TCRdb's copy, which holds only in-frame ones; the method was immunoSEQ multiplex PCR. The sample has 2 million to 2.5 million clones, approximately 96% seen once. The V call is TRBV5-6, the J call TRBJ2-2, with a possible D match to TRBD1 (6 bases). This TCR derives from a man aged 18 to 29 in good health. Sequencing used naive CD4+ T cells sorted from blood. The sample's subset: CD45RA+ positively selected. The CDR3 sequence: CASSYGQTTGELFF. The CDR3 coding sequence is TGTGCCAGCAGCTATGGACAGACGACCGGGGAGCTGTTTTTT.